Sequencing of this T cell receptor beta chain was carried out in a study of blood T cell repertoires in COVID-19. Study at large: Spain, Italy and the United States supplied samples that represented acute and convalescent COVID-19.

Libraries were prepared by immunoSEQ multiplex PCR; TCRdb keeps only in-frame clonotypes and omits some of them. The sample lists about 290,000 clones, roughly 90% seen once, with 1.5% to 2% in the top ten. Germline V gene sequence: CDR1 SGHNT, CDR2 YENEEA. This CDR3 has 15 amino acids. The V and J ends lost 3 bases and 0 bases, in that order; junction bases with no gene match: 3. The rearrangement uses TRBV11-3 and TRBJ2-3; 7 bases map to TRBD1. The clonotype comes from a woman aged 40 to 50 who had recovered from COVID-19. The specimen was PBMCs or T cells enriched from blood (not recorded which). The CDR3 DNA reads TGTGCCAGCAGCTTGCGACAGGGTAGCACAGATACGCAGTATTTT. Translated, it gives CASSLRQGSTDTQYF.